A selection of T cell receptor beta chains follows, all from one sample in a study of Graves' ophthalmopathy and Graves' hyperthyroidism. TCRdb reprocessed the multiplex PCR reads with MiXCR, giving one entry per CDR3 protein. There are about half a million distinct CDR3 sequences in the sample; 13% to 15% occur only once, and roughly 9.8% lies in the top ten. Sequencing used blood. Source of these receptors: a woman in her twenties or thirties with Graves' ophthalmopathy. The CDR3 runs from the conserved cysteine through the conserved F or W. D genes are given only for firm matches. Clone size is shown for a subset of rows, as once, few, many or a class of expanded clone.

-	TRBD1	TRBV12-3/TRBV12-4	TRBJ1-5	CASTRQGNQPQHF	TGTGCCAGCACCCGACAGGGTAATCAGCCCCAGCATTTT
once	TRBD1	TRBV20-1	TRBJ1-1	CSADRDRITEAFF	TGCAGTGCTGACCGGGACAGAATTACTGAAGCTTTCTTT
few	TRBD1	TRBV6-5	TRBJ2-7	CASSYGTGGPPYEQYF	TGTGCCAGCAGTTACGGGACAGGGGGCCCCCCCTACGAGCAGTACTTC
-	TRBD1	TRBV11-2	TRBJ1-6	CASSLGDRIYNSPLHF	TGTGCCAGCAGCTTAGGGGACAGGATCTATAATTCACCCCTCCACTTT
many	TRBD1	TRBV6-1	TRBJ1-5	CASSRRDSTNQPQHF	TGTGCCAGCAGCCGTAGGGACAGTACAAATCAGCCCCAGCATTTT
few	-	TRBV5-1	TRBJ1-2	CASKEEVGYTF	TGCGCCAGCAAAGAGGAAGTTGGCTACACCTTC
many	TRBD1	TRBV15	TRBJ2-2	CATSPGQGDTGELFF	TGTGCCACCAGCCCGGGACAGGGGGACACCGGGGAGCTGTTTTTT
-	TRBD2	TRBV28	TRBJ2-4	CASLKREGYNIKYF	TGTGCCAGTTTAAAGCGGGAGGGCTATAACATTAAGTACTTC
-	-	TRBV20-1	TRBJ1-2	CSARWVGGYTF	TGCAGTGCTAGATGGGTTGGTGGCTACACCTTC
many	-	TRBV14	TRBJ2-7	CASSQDLGGPPVSYEQYF	TGTGCCAGCAGCCAAGATCTTGGGGGACCACCAGTCTCCTACGAGCAGTACTTC
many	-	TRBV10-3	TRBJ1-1	CAIRGQIRNTEAFF	TGTGCCATCAGAGGACAGATTCGGAACACTGAAGCTTTCTTT
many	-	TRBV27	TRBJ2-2	CASSPIIGTGELFF	TGTGCCAGCAGTCCTATTATTGGCACCGGGGAGCTGTTTTTT
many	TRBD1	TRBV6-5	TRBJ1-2	CASSQTGNGYTF	TGTGCCAGCAGCCAGACAGGGAATGGCTACACCTTC
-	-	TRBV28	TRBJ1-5	CASSFGRGSGNQPQHF	TGTGCCAGCAGTTTCGGGAGGGGATCGGGCAATCAGCCCCAGCATTTT
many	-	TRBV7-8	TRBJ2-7	CASSLGGTTYEQYF	TGTGCCAGCAGCTTAGGTGGGACGACCTACGAGCAGTACTTC
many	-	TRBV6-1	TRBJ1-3	CASSREVPGNAIYF	TGTGCCAGCAGCCGGGAGGTACCTGGAAACGCCATATATTTT
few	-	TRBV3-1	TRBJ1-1	CASSQDAGMNTEAFF	TGTGCCAGCAGCCAAGATGCGGGGATGAACACTGAAGCTTTCTTT
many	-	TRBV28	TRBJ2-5	CASSFTGEETQYF	TGTGCCAGCAGTTTTACGGGGGAAGAGACCCAGTACTTC
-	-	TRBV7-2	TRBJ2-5	CASSEAAELAQYF	TGTGCCAGCAGCGAAGCGGCCGAGCTGGCCCAGTACTTC
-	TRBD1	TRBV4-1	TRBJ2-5	CASSQGIGQGAKETQYF	TGCGCCAGCAGCCAGGGAATTGGACAGGGGGCAAAGGAGACCCAGTACTTC
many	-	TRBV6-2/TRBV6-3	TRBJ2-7	CASTGLADHPRSSYEQYF	TGTGCCAGCACCGGATTAGCGGACCATCCAAGGAGCTCCTACGAGCAGTACTTC
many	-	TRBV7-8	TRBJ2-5	CASSFPSQETQYF	TGTGCCAGCAGCTTTCCCAGCCAAGAGACCCAGTACTTC
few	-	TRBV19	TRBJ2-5	CASKEGRETQYF	TGTGCCAGTAAGGAGGGTCGGGAGACCCAGTACTTC
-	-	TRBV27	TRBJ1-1	CASSRTWGNTEAFF	TGTGCCAGCAGCCGGACGTGGGGGAACACTGAAGCTTTCTTT
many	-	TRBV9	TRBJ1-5	CASSVSGGSGQPQHF	TGTGCCAGCAGCGTGAGCGGAGGGTCGGGTCAGCCCCAGCATTTT
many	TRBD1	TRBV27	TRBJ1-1	CASRSRGLAFF	TGTGCCAGCAGGTCCAGGGGGCTGGCTTTCTTT
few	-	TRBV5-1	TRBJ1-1	CASSLSGQQANTEAFF	TGCGCCAGCAGCTTATCAGGACAACAAGCGAACACTGAAGCTTTCTTT
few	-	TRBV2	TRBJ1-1	CASIPGRTEAFF	TGTGCCAGCATACCAGGGCGCACTGAAGCTTTCTTT
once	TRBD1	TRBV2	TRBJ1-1	CASRAGQENSEAFF	TGTGCCAGCAGAGCCGGACAGGAGAACTCTGAAGCTTTCTTT
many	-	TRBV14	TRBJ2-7	CASSYHFKTSPLYEQYF	TGTGCCAGCAGCTATCATTTTAAGACCAGTCCCCTGTATGAGCAGTACTTC
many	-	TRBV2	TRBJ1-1	CASSAGLLNTEAFF	TGTGCCAGCAGCGCGGGACTCCTGAACACTGAAGCTTTCTTT
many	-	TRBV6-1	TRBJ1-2	CASTQDNYGYTF	TGTGCCAGCACGCAGGATAACTATGGCTACACCTTC
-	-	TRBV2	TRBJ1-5	CASSEKPGGNQPQHF	TGTGCCAGCAGTGAAAAGCCAGGCGGCAATCAGCCCCAGCATTTT
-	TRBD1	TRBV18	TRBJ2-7	CASSPIQGAAYEQYF	TGTGCCAGCTCACCAATCCAGGGGGCGGCCTACGAGCAGTACTTC
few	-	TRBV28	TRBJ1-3	CASRDDSSGNTIYF	TGTGCCAGCAGGGATGACAGCTCTGGAAACACCATATATTTT
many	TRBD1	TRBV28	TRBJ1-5	CASSLGRGYFSNQPQHF	TGTGCCAGCAGTTTGGGCAGGGGGTACTTTAGCAATCAGCCCCAGCATTTT
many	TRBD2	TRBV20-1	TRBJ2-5	CSALGLAGAETQYF	TGCAGTGCCCTAGGATTAGCGGGAGCAGAGACCCAGTACTTC
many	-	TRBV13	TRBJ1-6	CASSLGGAPLHF	TGTGCCAGCAGCTTAGGTGGTGCACCCCTCCACTTT
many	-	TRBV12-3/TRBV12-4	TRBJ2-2	CASSLGEPHTGELFF	TGTGCCAGCAGCCTCGGGGAGCCCCACACCGGGGAGCTGTTTTTT
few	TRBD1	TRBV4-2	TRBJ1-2	CASTLKMTGGLYGYTF	TGTGCCAGCACCCTTAAGATGACAGGGGGTCTCTATGGCTACACCTTC
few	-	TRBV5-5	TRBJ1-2	CASSLAAGGKGYGYTF	TGTGCCAGCAGCTTGGCGGCGGGGGGAAAAGGCTATGGCTACACCTTC
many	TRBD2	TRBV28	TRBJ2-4	CASSFGLAGGIAKNIQYF	TGTGCCAGCAGTTTCGGACTAGCGGGAGGAATAGCCAAAAACATTCAGTACTTC
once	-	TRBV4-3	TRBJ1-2	CASSQDRQGNGYTF	TGCGCCAGCAGCCAAGATCGGCAGGGAAATGGCTACACCTTC
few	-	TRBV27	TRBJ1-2	CASKEGGGSYTF	TGTGCCAGCAAGGAAGGGGGTGGGAGCTACACCTTC
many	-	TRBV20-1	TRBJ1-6	CSARGSEGTSYNSPLHF	TGCAGTGCTAGAGGCTCGGAGGGGACCTCCTATAATTCACCCCTCCACTTT
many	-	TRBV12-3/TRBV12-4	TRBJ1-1	CASSLREIENTEAFF	TGTGCCAGCAGTTTACGGGAGATCGAAAACACTGAAGCTTTCTTT
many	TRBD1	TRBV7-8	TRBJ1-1	CASSPRTGSRNTEAFF	TGTGCCAGCAGCCCACGGACAGGGTCCAGGAACACTGAAGCTTTCTTT
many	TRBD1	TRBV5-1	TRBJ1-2	CASSPDRAILYGYTF	TGCGCCAGCAGCCCGGACAGGGCCATCCTTTATGGCTACACCTTC
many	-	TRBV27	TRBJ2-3	CASSSSSGTQYF	TGTGCCAGCAGTTCGTCCAGCGGGACGCAGTATTTT
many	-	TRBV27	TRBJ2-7	CASSLVADKVYEQYF	TGTGCCAGCAGTTTAGTAGCGGATAAAGTATACGAGCAGTACTTC
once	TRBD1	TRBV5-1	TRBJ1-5	CASSLGDRGLDQPQHF	TGCGCCAGCAGCTTGGGAGACAGGGGTTTGGATCAGCCCCAGCATTTT
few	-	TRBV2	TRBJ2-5	CASRHPGRRTETQYF	TGTGCCAGCAGGCACCCGGGACGGAGGACTGAGACCCAGTACTTC
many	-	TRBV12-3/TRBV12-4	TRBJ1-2	CASLLAGDGYTF	TGTGCCAGCCTCCTCGCCGGCGATGGCTACACCTTC
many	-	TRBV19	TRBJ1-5	CASRKVVNQPQHF	TGTGCCAGTAGGAAGGTAGTCAATCAGCCCCAGCATTTT
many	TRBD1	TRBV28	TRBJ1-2	CASSQQGRVGYTF	TGTGCCAGCAGCCAACAGGGGCGGGTTGGCTACACCTTC